This T cell receptor beta chain was identified in a study of a mutant IDH1 vaccine in newly diagnosed glioma. Study-level background: The sex distribution of treated patients was approximately 62% male and about 40% female, with a mean age of approximately 40 years. Patients' prior therapy spanned radiotherapy, temozolomide, or both; most underwent both.

Clones were sequenced by immunoSEQ multiplex PCR, and TCRdb holds only the in-frame ones, with some missing. The table has about 92,000 clones, 83% seen once. Between the trimmed V and J ends, which lost 0 bases and 0 bases, there was a span of 20 bases. The CDR3 extends over 19 amino acids. Germline CDR1 and CDR2: LNHNV and YYDKDF (reference sequence). Sample time point: baseline, week 1 (first vaccination visit). Stated treatment: pre-vaccination baseline after standard-of-care therapy. The donor cohort comprised cases of new WHO grade 3 or 4 IDH1-mutant, ATRX-lost astrocytoma. The source is a woman aged 45-59 years with glioma. The chain joins TRBV15 to TRBJ1-1; TRBD1 might be the D (6 bases). The sequencing here drew on PBMCs, taken from a glioma patient treated with radiotherapy, temozolomide or both. The chain's CDR3 is CATSRDPPRDTFMNTEAFF. The CDR3 DNA reads TGTGCCACCAGCAGAGATCCCCCCAGGGACACATTCATGAACACTGAAGCTTTCTTT.